This entry lists 26 T cell receptor beta chains sequenced from one sample in a study of early T cells in non-severe SARS-CoV-2 infection. MiXCR was run by TCRdb on the 5' RACE reads, yielding one entry per CDR3 protein. The table has just over 95,000 distinct CDR3 sequences, 11% seen once; the top ten hold approximately 5.4%. The sample consisted of whole blood. The receptors originated from an adult who was a healthcare worker with PCR-confirmed SARS-CoV-2 infection or an uninfected control (not recorded which).

The table lists this clonotype with many counts. This chain joins TRBV5-4 and TRBJ2-1; 11 nucleotides align to TRBD2. V lost 3 bases, J lost 9 bases, and 8 bases stayed unmatched. CDR1 is SGHNT, CDR2 YYREEE, per germline (reference sequence). The CDR3 spans 15 residues. In nucleotides, the CDR3 is TGTGCCAGCAGCTATACTAGCGGGGGACCTGGTGAGCAGTTCTTC. It specifies CASSYTSGGPGEQFF.

CDR3 protein: CASSPPRTKNTEAFF. The CDR3 DNA follows: TGTGCCAGCAGCCCCCCCCGGACCAAGAACACTGAAGCTTTCTTT. The chain is built from TRBV12-3 or TRBV12-4 and TRBJ1-1; D remains unclear. The V end lost 6 bases, the J end lost 1 base, and 15 bases lay between the germline ends. The CDR3 loop spans 15 amino acids.

This clonotype was seen at least ten times. The chain carries TRBV28 and TRBJ1-2, with D perhaps matching TRBD1 (5 bases). The V and J ends lost 5 bases and 7 bases respectively, with 14 bases between them. Germline values: CDR1 MDHEN, CDR2 SYDVKM. The CDR3 has 13 amino acids. The CDR3 sequence: CASSPLRRAGYTF. The CDR3 DNA reads TGTGCCAGCAGTCCCCTGCGCAGGGCTGGCTACACCTTC.

There are many counts of this clonotype. The J gene is TRBJ2-3, the V gene TRBV12-3 or TRBV12-4; possibly TRBD2 for D (6 bases). V lost 6 bases, J lost 0 bases, and 10 bases lay in between. The CDR3 length is 14 residues. The CDR3 region is CASRTRESTDTQYF. The CDR3 coding sequence is TGTGCCAGCAGGACTAGGGAAAGCACAGATACGCAGTATTTT.

In this sample, this clonotype turned up many times. The chain joins TRBV19 to TRBJ2-5; 8 positions agree with TRBD1. CDR3 size: 13 residues. Losses at the gene ends were 5 bases for V and 7 bases for J; bases not matched to a gene: 6. Germline V gene lookup returns CDR1 LNHDA and CDR2 SQIVND (reference sequence). The CDR3 sequence: CASSDPTGATQYF. The CDR3 DNA reads as TGTGCCAGTAGTGACCCGACAGGGGCGACCCAGTACTTC.

In this sample, this clonotype turned up a few times. The chain joins TRBV12-3 or TRBV12-4 to TRBJ2-1, with D possibly matching TRBD2 (6 bases). The CDR3 is made up of 13 amino acids. Trimming removed 8 bases from V and 1 base from J, with 9 bases in between. CDR3 nucleotide sequence: TGTGCCAGCGTCGGGACTTCCTACAATGAGCAGTTCTTC. It encodes CASVGTSYNEQFF.

This chain links TRBV2 with TRBJ2-7, with D tentatively TRBD1 (6 bases). The CDR3 has 14 amino acids. Germline lookup yields CDR1 SNHLY and CDR2 FYNNEI. V was shortened by 9 bases and J by 3 bases, with 18 bases between the two germline ends. The CDR3 nucleotides read TGTGCCAGTGGGAAGGGGGTACCTGTCTACGAGCAGTACTTC. Its translation is CASGKGVPVYEQYF.

This clonotype turned up a few times. V and J are TRBV7-2 and TRBJ1-4, with D perhaps TRBD1 (6 bases). This CDR3 contains 13 residues. Trimming took 6 bases from V and 4 from J, leaving 9 bases between them. The germline CDR1 and CDR2 sequences are SGHTA and FQGNSA. CDR3 DNA sequence: TGTGCCAGCAGTGGACAGAATAATGAAAAACTGTTTTTT. Protein product: CASSGQNNEKLFF. Full variable domain (missing parts from reference TRBV7-2 and TRBJ1-4): GAGVSQSPSNKVTEKGKDVELRCDPISGHTALYWYRQSLGQGLEFLIYFQGNSAPDKSGLPSDRFSAERTGGSVSTLTIQRTQQEDSAVYLCASSGQNNEKLFFGSGTQLSVL.

This clonotype was seen repeatedly, ten times or more. The chain carries TRBV20-1 and TRBJ1-1; unclear D gene. The germline CDR1 and CDR2 sequences are DFQATT and SNEGSKA (reference sequence). CDR3 size: 12 residues. In DNA, the CDR3 is TGCAGAGCCGGGCCTTCCTACACTGAAGCTTTCTTT. Translation gives CRAGPSYTEAFF.

This clonotype was found many times. V gene TRBV10-3 combines with J gene TRBJ1-1; no reliable D call. Germline values: CDR1 ENHRY, CDR2 SYGVKD. The CDR3 totals 13 residues. V dropped 9 bases and J dropped 6 bases, with 17 bases sitting between them. The CDR3 bases are TGTGCCATAACAACACGGAATGGGGCTGAAGCTTTCTTT. Translated, it gives CAITTRNGAEAFF.

In this sample, this clonotype turned up many times. The chain carries TRBV28 and TRBJ1-5, with D uncertain. CDR3 size: 13 residues. V was shortened by 4 bases and J by 0 bases, with 4 bases between the two germline ends. Germline V gene lookup returns CDR1 MDHEN and CDR2 SYDVKM. The CDR3 region is CASSYYSNQPQHF. The CDR3 DNA reads as TGTGCCAGCAGTTATTATAGCAATCAGCCCCAGCATTTT.

The table lists this clonotype with a few counts. The genes are TRBV10-3 and TRBJ2-3; 7 bases are a match to TRBD1. The CDR3 loop spans 16 amino acids. V dropped 10 bases and J dropped 3; count of bases not matched to a gene: 16. Germline assignment: CDR1 ENHRY and CDR2 SYGVKD. CDR3 region: CATRPTGPGGTDTQYF. In DNA, the CDR3 is TGTGCCACGAGACCAACGGGGCCAGGGGGTACAGATACGCAGTATTTT.

There are a few counts of this clonotype. The CDR3 loop is CASSINRGRQYGYTF. The DNA for the CDR3 is TGTGCCAGCAGCATCAACAGGGGGCGCCAGTATGGCTACACCTTC. The chain carries TRBV7-8 and TRBJ1-2; 9 bases align to TRBD1. The germline gives CDR1 SGHVS, CDR2 FQNEAQ. V was pared by 5 bases and J by 5 bases, with 9 bases of the junction left unmatched. This CDR3 comprises 15 residues.

This clonotype was seen a handful of times. V and J are TRBV6-6 and TRBJ2-4; 8 positions match TRBD1. This CDR3 region has 16 residues. CDR1 and CDR2 from the germline V gene are MNHNY and SVGAGI (reference sequence). J lost 0 bases, V lost 4 bases, and 5 bases had no gene match. The CDR3 nucleotides read TGTGCCAGCAGTTCCGGACAGGGTGTAGCCAAAAACATTCAGTACTTC. Protein sequence: CASSSGQGVAKNIQYF.

This clonotype was recorded a few times. The chain joins TRBV7-9 to TRBJ2-5, with D maybe TRBD1 (5 bases). V lost 6 bases and J lost 5, with 13 bases in between. CDR1 is SEHNR and CDR2 is FQNEAQ in the germline V gene (reference sequence). This CDR3 contains 13 residues. The CDR3 here is CASSVRTGETQYF. In DNA, the CDR3 is TGTGCCAGCAGTGTACGAACAGGCGAGACCCAGTACTTC.

The chain employs TRBV7-9 and TRBJ1-5, with D possibly matching TRBD1 (6 bases). Germline loops: CDR1 SEHNR, CDR2 FQNEAQ (reference sequence). The CDR3 has 14 residues. V lost 1 base and J 7 bases, leaving 11 bases between the germline ends. CDR3 residues: CASSLGTGSQPQHF. CDR3 DNA sequence: TGTGCCAGCAGCTTAGGCACAGGGAGCCAGCCCCAGCATTTT.

The chain carries TRBV10-3 and TRBJ2-1, with 7 bases matching TRBD2. V was pared by 0 bases and J by 3 bases, with 2 bases of the junction left unmatched. This CDR3 is built from 15 residues. CDR1 and CDR2 from the germline V gene are ENHRY and SYGVKD. CDR3 coding DNA: TGTGCCATCAGTGAGTCAAGCGGGGACTACAATGAGCAGTTCTTC. Protein sequence: CAISESSGDYNEQFF.

Many counts were recorded for this clonotype. This chain connects TRBV20-1 to TRBJ1-1, with 10 bases that match TRBD1. Germline V lookup: CDR1 DFQATT, CDR2 SNEGSKA (reference sequence). The CDR3 is 14 residues long. V dropped 4 bases and J dropped 3; count of bases not matched to a gene: 5. The CDR3 sequence is CSANDRGRDTEAFF. The CDR3 nucleotides are TGCAGTGCTAATGACAGGGGGCGCGACACTGAAGCTTTCTTT.

This clonotype was seen a few times. The CDR3 bases are TGTGCCAGCAGCTTAGATCGGTTCGGGGCTTTCTTT. It specifies CASSLDRFGAFF. The chain links TRBV11-2 to TRBJ1-1; no definite D call. V lost 0 bases to trimming and J lost 11 bases, with 10 bases between them. The length of the CDR3 is 12 residues. In germline, CDR1 is SGHAT, CDR2 FQNNGV.

The chain carries TRBV20-1 and TRBJ1-6; a weak D match, TRBD1 (5 bases). The CDR3 sequence is 15 residues long. Germline CDR1 and CDR2: DFQATT and SNEGSKA (reference sequence). The V end lost 5 bases, the J end lost 7 bases, and 18 bases lay between the germline ends. The CDR3 loop is CSAPTGGRSNSPLHF. In DNA form, the CDR3 reads TGCAGTGCTCCTACAGGAGGACGGTCGAATTCACCCCTCCACTTT.

This clonotype was picked up a small number of times. This chain joins TRBV18 and TRBJ1-1; 8 bases match TRBD1. This CDR3 comprises 15 residues. Germline CDR1 reads KGHSH; CDR2 reads LQKENI. V shed 3 bases and J 0 bases; nucleotides not matched to a gene: 3. In DNA, the CDR3 is TGTGCCAGCTCACCGCAGGGGGCGGTGAACACTGAAGCTTTCTTT. It specifies CASSPQGAVNTEAFF. Drawing the rest from reference TRBV18 and TRBJ1-1, the complete variable domain is NAGVMQNPRHLVRRRGQEARLRCSPMKGHSHVYWYRQLPEEGLKFMVYLQKENIIDESGMPKERFSAEFPKEGPSILRIQQVVRGDSAAYFCASSPQGAVNTEAFFGQGTRLTVV.

This clonotype was counted at least ten times. The chain carries TRBV11-2 and TRBJ1-1; 7 bases match TRBD1. V shed 6 bases, J shed 10 bases, and the junction held 20 bases outside the gene matches. CDR1 SGHAT and CDR2 FQNNGV come from the germline V gene. The CDR3 is made up of 16 amino acids. This CDR3 reads CASRRGQPNLVERAFF. CDR3 nucleotides: TGTGCCAGCAGGCGGGGACAGCCGAACTTGGTCGAACGAGCTTTCTTT.

The J gene is TRBJ1-5, the V gene TRBV20-1, with 9 positions matching TRBD1. The CDR3 extends over 15 amino acids. Germline-derived CDR1 and CDR2 are DFQATT and SNEGSKA (reference sequence). The V gene end was trimmed by 0 bases and the J gene end by 4 bases; junction bases not matched to a gene: 4. The CDR3 nucleotides read TGCAGTGCTAGAGACAGCGGACAGGGGAATCAGCCCCAGCATTTT. This codes for CSARDSGQGNQPQHF.

The chain carries TRBV7-9 and TRBJ2-5; 8 bases align to TRBD1. V lost 5 bases to trimming and J lost 5 bases; unmatched junction nucleotides: 10. The CDR3 runs 15 residues. The V gene's germline CDR1 is SEHNR and CDR2 FQNEAQ (reference sequence). The CDR3 loop is CASSTGQGYQETQYF. The CDR3 nucleotides read TGTGCCAGCAGCACCGGACAGGGATATCAGGAGACCCAGTACTTC. Supplemented by reference TRBV7-9 and TRBJ2-5, the full variable domain reads DTGVSQNPRHKITKRGQNVTFRCDPISEHNRLYWYRQTLGQGPEFLTYFQNEAQLEKSRLLSDRFSAERPKGSFSTLEIQRTEQGDSAMYLCASSTGQGYQETQYFGPGTRLLVL.

This clonotype has a handful of counts. The rearrangement uses TRBV20-1 and TRBJ2-7; tentative D call: TRBD2 (5 bases). Trimming pared 0 bases from V and 0 bases from J, leaving 12 bases between. Germline V lookup: CDR1 DFQATT, CDR2 SNEGSKA (reference sequence). There are 15 residues in the CDR3. CDR3: CSARDARGISYEQYF. CDR3 bases: TGCAGTGCTAGAGATGCTCGAGGGATCTCCTACGAGCAGTACTTC.

The V and J genes are TRBV25-1 and TRBJ2-5, with D possibly being TRBD1 (6 bases). V was clipped by 6 bases and J by 4 bases, with 15 bases between them. CDR1 and CDR2 (germline): MGHDK, SYGVNS. The CDR3 spans 14 residues. Here the CDR3 reads CASSQAIGGETQYF. CDR3 DNA: TGTGCCAGCAGCCAGGCGATAGGGGGAGAGACCCAGTACTTC.